Shown below are 29 T cell receptor beta chains from a single sample sequenced in a study of cytomegalovirus exposure and HLA in healthy donors. Primers included in the PCR were 60 Vbeta and 13 Jbeta primers. Assay: immunoSEQ multiplex PCR; the TCRdb copy retains only in-frame clones and omits some. The sample carries 100,000 to 150,000 clones, roughly 80% recorded once. The sequenced sample consisted of PBMCs. Receptors originate from a female donor in good health and CMV-seronegative.

The rearrangement links TRBV5-1 to TRBJ2-3; tentatively, D is TRBD2 (6 bases). The CDR3 contains 12 residues. Trimming stripped 4 bases from V and 5 bases from J, with 8 bases between. CDR1 and CDR2 from the germline V gene are SGHRS and YFSETQ. The CDR3 reads CASSTGLDTQYF. The DNA for the CDR3 is TGCGCCAGCAGCACGGGACTAGATACGCAGTATTTT. The entire variable domain, with the rest obtained from reference TRBV5-1 and TRBJ2-3, is as follows: KAGVTQTPRYLIKTRGQQVTLSCSPISGHRSVSWYQQTPGQGLQFLFEYFSETQRNKGNFPGRFSGRQFSNSRSEMNVSTLELGDSALYLCASSTGLDTQYFGPGTRLTVL.

The chain recombines TRBV19 with TRBJ2-2; unclear D gene. In germline, CDR1 is LNHDA, CDR2 SQIVND (reference sequence). This CDR3 contains 13 residues. The ends were cut back, 0 bases at V and 6 bases at J, with 5 bases in the middle. DNA of the CDR3: TGTGCCAGTAGTATAGATCATGCCGGGGAGCTGTTTTTT. Amino acid sequence: CASSIDHAGELFF.

The V and J genes are TRBV28 and TRBJ2-7, with TRBD1 matching 8 bases. V lost 3 bases and J lost 5; bases outside the gene matches: 3. Germline V gene sequence: CDR1 MDHEN, CDR2 SYDVKM. CDR3 size: 13 residues. The CDR3 region is CASSLGQDHEQYF. Written as DNA, the CDR3 is TGTGCCAGCAGTTTGGGACAGGACCACGAGCAGTACTTC.

This chain uses TRBV27 with TRBJ1-4; D not resolved. The germline gives CDR1 MNHEY, CDR2 SMNVEV (reference sequence). The CDR3 runs to 16 residues. The V and J ends lost 8 bases and 7 bases respectively, with 23 bases between them. The CDR3 spells CASAQRGGPAFEKLFF. CDR3 sequence (DNA): TGTGCCAGCGCCCAGAGAGGAGGCCCAGCCTTTGAAAAACTGTTTTTT.

The chain couples TRBV10-3 to TRBJ2-7; D is unclear. This CDR3 comprises 14 residues. The V gene's germline CDR1 is ENHRY and CDR2 SYGVKD. The V and J ends lost 2 bases and 0 bases respectively, with 8 bases between them. The CDR3 is CAISEPVSSYEQYF. CDR3 DNA: TGTGCCATCAGTGAGCCGGTTAGCTCCTACGAGCAGTACTTC.

This chain uses TRBV18 with TRBJ2-7; D might be TRBD1 (5 bases). V was trimmed by 2 bases and J by 3 bases, leaving 23 bases between them. CDR1 and CDR2 (germline): KGHSH, LQKENI. The CDR3 is 18 amino acids. The CDR3 spells CASSPSGVGDALHYEQYF. The CDR3 DNA follows: TGTGCCAGCTCACCATCCGGAGTAGGGGATGCCCTACACTACGAGCAGTACTTC.

The genes are TRBV9 and TRBJ1-2; 10 nucleotides agree with TRBD1. There are 15 residues in the CDR3. Trimming cost V 0 bases and J 6 bases; bases outside gene matches: 5. Germline V gene data show CDR1 as SGDLS and CDR2 as YYNGEE. The chain's CDR3 is CASSVGGTGAHGYTF. In nucleotides, the CDR3 is TGTGCCAGCAGCGTAGGAGGGACAGGGGCCCATGGCTACACCTTC. Based on the CDR3 plus reference TRBV9 and TRBJ1-2, the full variable domain is DSGVTQTPKHLITATGQRVTLRCSPRSGDLSVYWYQQSLDQGLQFLIQYYNGEERAKGNILERFSAQQFPDLHSELNLSSLELGDSALYFCASSVGGTGAHGYTFGSGTRLTVV.

This clone was counted only a few times. The chain links TRBV5-1 to TRBJ1-2; 7 bases align to TRBD1. The germline CDR1 and CDR2 sequences are SGHRS and YFSETQ. J was trimmed by 6 bases and V by 1 base; bases with no gene match: 3. The CDR3 spans 13 residues. The CDR3 sequence is CASSLSQGDGYTF. The CDR3 nucleotides are TGCGCCAGCAGCTTGAGTCAGGGGGATGGCTACACCTTC.

This clone was detected only a few times. The rearrangement joins TRBV27 to TRBJ2-2; possibly TRBD2 for D (6 bases). Germline V gene sequence: CDR1 MNHEY, CDR2 SMNVEV (reference sequence). V dropped 9 bases and J dropped 9 bases, with 26 bases sitting between them. The CDR3 sequence is 16 residues long. CDR3 amino acids: CARGTPNPGVERELFF. The DNA for the CDR3 is TGTGCCAGGGGTACCCCCAATCCGGGAGTAGAGAGGGAGCTGTTTTTT.

The chain carries TRBV13 and TRBJ2-3, with 7 bases identical to TRBD2. From germline, CDR1 is PRHDT and CDR2 FYEKMQ (reference sequence). There are 16 residues in the CDR3. Germline trimming cut 5 bases from V and 3 bases from J; bases unmatched to any gene: 11. DNA for the CDR3: TGTGCCAGCAGCCATGGAAAAGCGGGAACGACAGATACGCAGTATTTT. It translates to CASSHGKAGTTDTQYF.

The chain uses TRBV27 and TRBJ2-7; TRBD1 matches 7 bases. Germline CDR1 MNHEY, CDR2 SMNVEV (reference sequence). V gave up 2 bases and J gave up 5 bases; unmatched junction bases: 6. This CDR3 has 14 amino acids. CDR3 nucleotide sequence: TGTGCCAGCAGTTTAGGGCAGGGGGACGACGAGCAGTACTTC. It specifies CASSLGQGDDEQYF.

The CDR3 sequence: CASSMAGDTEAFF. The CDR3, as DNA: TGTGCCAGTAGTATGGCCGGGGACACTGAAGCTTTCTTT. V gene TRBV19 combines with J gene TRBJ1-1; D is uncertain. This CDR3 region has 13 residues. The germline CDR1 and CDR2 sequences are LNHDA and SQIVND (reference sequence). Trimming cost V 3 bases and J 3 bases, with 8 bases left between them.

This sequence joins TRBV30 and TRBJ1-2, with a weak D call TRBD1 (5 bases). Trimming took 0 bases from V and 8 from J, leaving 10 bases between them. The CDR3 is made up of 12 amino acids. Per the germline V gene, CDR1 is GTSNPN and CDR2 is SVGIG (reference sequence). The CDR3 loop is CAWSVGAEGYTF. In nucleotides, the CDR3 is TGTGCCTGGAGTGTAGGGGCAGAAGGCTACACCTTC.

The CDR3 sequence is CASSAAGGGNTEAFF. The CDR3 DNA reads as TGTGCCAGCAGCGCAGCAGGGGGAGGCAACACTGAAGCTTTCTTT. The chain links TRBV7-3 to TRBJ1-1; 7 bases match TRBD1. Germline V lookup: CDR1 SGHTA, CDR2 FQGTGA. V dropped 5 bases and J dropped 2; count of bases not matched to a gene: 8. The CDR3 is 15 residues long.

V is TRBV28 and J is TRBJ2-5, with D perhaps matching TRBD2 (5 bases). This CDR3 has 13 residues. Germline CDR1 and CDR2: MDHEN and SYDVKM. V shed 2 bases and J shed 6 bases, with 10 bases lying between them. CDR3 loop: CASSLVPGKTQYF. The CDR3 coding sequence is TGTGCCAGCAGTTTAGTACCGGGGAAGACCCAGTACTTC.

The chain employs TRBV7-9 and TRBJ2-1; D may be TRBD1 (5 bases). This CDR3 is 15 amino acids long. Germline CDR1 reads SEHNR; CDR2 reads FQNEAQ (reference sequence). V was pared by 6 bases and J by 4 bases, with 16 bases between. CDR3 loop: CASRGRAGQYNEQFF. The CDR3 region has the DNA TGTGCCAGCAGGGGGCGCGCAGGGCAGTACAATGAGCAGTTCTTC.

The chain couples TRBV10-3 to TRBJ1-5; D remains ambiguous. The CDR3 totals 14 residues. Trimming removed 2 bases from V and 6 bases from J, with 11 bases in between. CDR1 is ENHRY, CDR2 SYGVKD, per germline. CDR3 DNA: TGTGCCATCAGTGAGAGAAGGGAGGGTCAGCCCCAGCATTTT. This translates into CAISERREGQPQHF.

The chain joins TRBV29-1 to TRBJ1-4, with D possibly being TRBD1 (5 bases). Germline-derived CDR1 and CDR2 are SQVTM and ANQGSEA. The CDR3 is 14 amino acids. Trimming removed 4 bases at V and 0 bases at J, with 9 bases between. The CDR3 bases are TGCAGCGTTGCGGACATCTCAACTAATGAAAAACTGTTTTTT. It translates to CSVADISTNEKLFF. The full variable domain, with the rest looked up from reference TRBV29-1 and TRBJ1-4, is SAVISQKPSRDICQRGTSLTIQCQVDSQVTMMFWYRQQPGQSLTLIATANQGSEATYESGFVIDKFPISRPNLTFSTLTVSNMSPEDSSIYLCSVADISTNEKLFFGSGTQLSVL.

This clone was observed a few times. The rearrangement uses TRBV19 and TRBJ2-7; tentative D call: TRBD2 (6 bases). Per germline, CDR1 LNHDA and CDR2 SQIVND (reference sequence). Trimming cost V 2 bases and J 2 bases, with 13 bases left between them. The CDR3 loop spans 15 amino acids. The CDR3 sequence: CASSIRASETYEQYF. In DNA form, the CDR3 reads TGTGCCAGTAGTATACGCGCTAGCGAAACCTACGAGCAGTACTTC.

Only a few counts were recorded for this clone. The rearrangement joins TRBV6-1 to TRBJ1-5; D unclear. CDR1 and CDR2 from the germline V gene are MNHNS and SASEGT. CDR3 length equals 16 residues. The V gene lost 3 bases and the J gene lost 6 bases, with 18 bases spanning the gap. CDR3 DNA: TGTGCCAGCAGTGATGAAAGAGTGCGGGGAGGTCAGCCCCAGCATTTT. It encodes CASSDERVRGGQPQHF.

The gene calls are TRBV10-1 and TRBJ2-7; 8 bases are shared with TRBD1. CDR3 length: 15 residues. CDR1 is WNHNN and CDR2 is SYGVQD in the germline V gene (reference sequence). The V gene end was trimmed by 1 base and the J gene end by 5 bases; junction bases not matched to a gene: 7. This CDR3 reads CASSEFPGGLDEQYF. For the CDR3, the DNA is TGCGCCAGCAGTGAGTTTCCAGGGGGCCTTGACGAGCAGTACTTC.

The count of this clone is one. V is TRBV27 and J is TRBJ2-3; tentative D call: TRBD1 (5 bases). Trimming took 5 bases from V and 2 from J, leaving 11 bases between them. Per germline, CDR1 MNHEY and CDR2 SMNVEV (reference sequence). The CDR3 consists of 14 residues. The CDR3 DNA reads TGTGCCAGCAGTGACCAGGGTGACACAGATACGCAGTATTTT. This sequence encodes CASSDQGDTDTQYF.

The chain employs TRBV7-2 and TRBJ2-7, with TRBD2 as a possible D gene (5 bases). Trimming shortened V by 1 base and J by 3 bases, and 10 bases separated the two germline ends. This CDR3 is 14 amino acids long. The germline gives CDR1 SGHTA, CDR2 FQGNSA. The chain's CDR3 is CASSLGVRDYEQYF. Written as DNA, the CDR3 is TGTGCCAGCAGCTTAGGGGTGAGGGACTACGAGCAGTACTTC.

There are a few counts of this clone. The chain couples TRBV28 to TRBJ2-7; the D gene is possibly TRBD2 (6 bases). CDR1 and CDR2 (germline): MDHEN, SYDVKM. The V gene lost 2 bases and the J gene lost 4 bases, with 12 bases spanning the gap. This CDR3 is built from 14 residues. The CDR3 spells CASSLGGTNYEQYF. As DNA, the CDR3 is TGTGCCAGCAGTTTAGGAGGGACCAATTACGAGCAGTACTTC.

The rearrangement links TRBV18 to TRBJ1-4, with 8 bases identical to TRBD1. The junction had 9 bases not matched to a gene; V was cut back by 3 bases and J by 6 bases. This CDR3 region has 16 residues. CDR1 KGHSH and CDR2 LQKENI come from the germline V gene. CDR3 sequence reads: CASSPLPQGADEKLFF. Written as DNA, the CDR3 is TGTGCCAGCTCACCGCTCCCCCAGGGGGCAGATGAAAAACTGTTTTTT. The full variable domain, completed using reference TRBV18 and TRBJ1-4, is NAGVMQNPRHLVRRRGQEARLRCSPMKGHSHVYWYRQLPEEGLKFMVYLQKENIIDESGMPKERFSAEFPKEGPSILRIQQVVRGDSAAYFCASSPLPQGADEKLFFGSGTQLSVL.

J is TRBJ2-5 and V is TRBV2; 9 bases map to TRBD1. This CDR3 contains 14 residues. The V segment lost 5 bases and the J segment 5 bases; nucleotides outside the gene matches: 6. CDR1 is SNHLY, CDR2 FYNNEI, per germline. CDR3 sequence: CASSLDRGGETQYF. In DNA, the CDR3 is TGTGCCAGCAGTCTGGACAGGGGAGGGGAGACCCAGTACTTC.

The chain links TRBV28 to TRBJ1-2; D is ambiguous. V lost 5 bases and J lost 2, with 15 bases in between. The CDR3 is made up of 15 amino acids. Per germline, CDR1 MDHEN and CDR2 SYDVKM. The CDR3 DNA reads as TGTGCCAGCAGTCTTGTTAGCCCAGTCAACTATGGCTACACCTTC. As protein: CASSLVSPVNYGYTF.

CDR3 protein: CSVPTGAYNEQFF. The CDR3 coding sequence is TGCAGCGTCCCGACGGGTGCCTACAATGAGCAGTTCTTC. The chain has TRBV29-1 and TRBJ2-1; D is unresolved. The germline gives CDR1 SQVTM, CDR2 ANQGSEA. Trimming removed 6 bases at V and 2 bases at J, with 11 bases between. The CDR3 spans 13 residues.

Note on this clone: An end of the junction differs from the germline gene, which may be a read error. The chain couples TRBV7-9 to TRBJ1-2, with 7 bases identical to TRBD1. CDR3 length: 15 amino acids. CDR1 is SEHNR and CDR2 is FQNEAQ in the germline V gene (reference sequence). CDR3 residues: CSSSGRQGLWDGYTF. CDR3 coding DNA: TGTTCCAGCAGCGGTCGACAGGGCCTTTGGGATGGCTACACCTTC.